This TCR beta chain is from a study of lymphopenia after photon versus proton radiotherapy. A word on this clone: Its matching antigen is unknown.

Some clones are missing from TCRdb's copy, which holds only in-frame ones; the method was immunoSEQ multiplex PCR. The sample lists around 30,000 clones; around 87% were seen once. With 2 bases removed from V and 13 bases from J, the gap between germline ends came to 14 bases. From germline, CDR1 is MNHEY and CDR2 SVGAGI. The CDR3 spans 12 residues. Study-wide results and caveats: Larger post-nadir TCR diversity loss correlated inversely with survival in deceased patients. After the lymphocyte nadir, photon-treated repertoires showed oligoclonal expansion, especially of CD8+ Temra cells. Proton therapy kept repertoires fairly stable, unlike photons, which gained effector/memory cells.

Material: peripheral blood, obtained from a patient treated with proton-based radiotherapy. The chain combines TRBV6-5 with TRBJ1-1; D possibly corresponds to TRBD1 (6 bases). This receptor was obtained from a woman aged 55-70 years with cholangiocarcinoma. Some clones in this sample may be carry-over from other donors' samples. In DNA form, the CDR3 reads TGTGCCAGCAGTTACCCAGGACAGAAGCTTTTCTTT. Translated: CASSYPGQKLFF.